The rows below give T cell receptor beta chains drawn from one sample of a study of blood T cells in healthy people across ages. TCRdb reprocessed the 5' RACE reads via MiXCR and lists one record per CDR3 protein. Here the sample spans over 1,500,000 distinct CDR3 sequences, 49% being singletons. The material sequenced was blood. All receptors come from a woman aged 40 to 55 in good health. Both conserved end residues are part of each CDR3. A D gene is named only where the DNA matches it firmly. The size field is filled for only some rows; it gives once, few, many or a size class.

d_call: TRBD1; j_call: TRBJ2-1; clone_size: NA; v_call: TRBV6-2/TRBV6-3; cdr3_aa: CASTLKLGQAYNEQFF; cdr3_nt: TGTGCCAGCACTTTAAAATTGGGACAGGCCTACAATGAGCAGTTCTTC
d_call: TRBD1; j_call: TRBJ1-2; clone_size: few; v_call: TRBV9; cdr3_aa: CASSADQGQGATYGYTF; cdr3_nt: TGTGCCAGCAGCGCCGACCAGGGACAGGGGGCGACGTATGGCTACACCTTC
d_call: TRBD1; j_call: TRBJ2-3; clone_size: few; v_call: TRBV6-1; cdr3_aa: CASSEGGGKTDTQYF; cdr3_nt: TGTGCCAGCAGTGAAGGAGGGGGCAAGACAGATACGCAGTATTTT
d_call: TRBD1; j_call: TRBJ1-1; clone_size: few; v_call: TRBV25-1; cdr3_aa: CASRASGGTEAFF; cdr3_nt: TGTGCCAGCAGGGCATCAGGGGGCACTGAAGCTTTCTTT
d_call: NA; j_call: TRBJ2-3; clone_size: NA; v_call: TRBV25-1; cdr3_aa: CASARGTFTDTQYF; cdr3_nt: TGTGCCAGCGCTCGGGGGACCTTCACAGATACGCAGTATTTT
d_call: TRBD2; j_call: TRBJ2-5; clone_size: many; v_call: TRBV7-2; cdr3_aa: CASSLGGTSGGETQYF; cdr3_nt: TGTGCCAGCAGCTTAGGTGGGACTAGCGGGGGAGAGACCCAGTACTTC
d_call: NA; j_call: TRBJ1-2; clone_size: NA; v_call: TRBV20-1; cdr3_aa: CSATSTDNYGYTF; cdr3_nt: TGCAGTGCTACCTCCACAGACAACTATGGCTACACCTTC
d_call: NA; j_call: TRBJ1-2; clone_size: NA; v_call: TRBV25-1; cdr3_aa: CASVRGGRRRYTF; cdr3_nt: TGTGCCAGTGTTCGAGGTGGAAGACGACGCTACACCTTC
d_call: NA; j_call: TRBJ1-2; clone_size: NA; v_call: TRBV12-3/TRBV12-4; cdr3_aa: CASRDTGTDYGYTF; cdr3_nt: TGTGCCAGCAGGGATACCGGGACTGACTATGGCTACACCTTC
d_call: TRBD1; j_call: TRBJ1-1; clone_size: NA; v_call: TRBV6-5; cdr3_aa: CASSYRWGQGDAFF; cdr3_nt: TGTGCCAGCAGTTATCGGTGGGGACAGGGTGACGCTTTCTTT
d_call: TRBD2; j_call: TRBJ2-3; clone_size: NA; v_call: TRBV7-9; cdr3_aa: CASSAGSGATSTDTQYF; cdr3_nt: TGTGCCAGCAGCGCCGGTAGCGGGGCTACTAGCACAGATACGCAGTATTTT
d_call: TRBD1; j_call: TRBJ2-3; clone_size: few; v_call: TRBV5-1; cdr3_aa: CASSSGTGVRTDTQYF; cdr3_nt: TGCGCCAGCAGCTCCGGGACAGGGGTTAGGACAGATACGCAGTATTTT
d_call: TRBD1; j_call: TRBJ2-5; clone_size: NA; v_call: TRBV5-1; cdr3_aa: CASSLETGSGTQYF; cdr3_nt: TGCGCCAGCAGCTTGGAGACAGGGAGCGGGACCCAGTACTTC
d_call: NA; j_call: TRBJ1-4; clone_size: NA; v_call: TRBV4-3; cdr3_aa: CASSQDPTGAGADEKLFF; cdr3_nt: TGCGCCAGCAGCCAAGATCCGACTGGAGCGGGGGCTGATGAAAAACTGTTTTTT
d_call: TRBD1; j_call: TRBJ1-5; clone_size: NA; v_call: TRBV27; cdr3_aa: CASRRQGARSNQPQHF; cdr3_nt: TGTGCCAGCAGACGACAGGGGGCGCGTAGCAATCAGCCCCAGCATTTT
d_call: NA; j_call: TRBJ2-1; clone_size: NA; v_call: TRBV6-5; cdr3_aa: CASSYSSFEQFF; cdr3_nt: TGTGCCAGCAGTTACTCCAGCTTTGAGCAGTTCTTC
d_call: NA; j_call: TRBJ2-1; clone_size: few; v_call: TRBV5-6; cdr3_aa: CASSATVEQFF; cdr3_nt: TGTGCCAGCAGCGCAACGGTTGAGCAGTTCTTC
d_call: NA; j_call: TRBJ1-6; clone_size: few; v_call: TRBV6-2/TRBV6-3; cdr3_aa: CASRPGTPRSSYNSPLHF; cdr3_nt: TGTGCCAGCAGGCCCGGGACCCCGAGGAGCTCCTATAATTCACCCCTCCACTTT
d_call: NA; j_call: TRBJ2-2; clone_size: once; v_call: TRBV12-3/TRBV12-4; cdr3_aa: CASSSQGLGELFF; cdr3_nt: TGTGCCAGCAGTTCCCAGGGGCTCGGGGAGCTGTTTTTT
d_call: NA; j_call: TRBJ2-3; clone_size: NA; v_call: TRBV29-1; cdr3_aa: CSVVWQSTDTQYF; cdr3_nt: TGCAGCGTTGTCTGGCAGAGCACAGATACGCAGTATTTT
d_call: NA; j_call: TRBJ2-1; clone_size: few; v_call: TRBV20-1; cdr3_aa: CSAHPIVGGDEQFF; cdr3_nt: TGCAGTGCCCACCCTATCGTGGGGGGCGATGAGCAGTTCTTC
d_call: NA; j_call: TRBJ2-3; clone_size: NA; v_call: TRBV4-2; cdr3_aa: CASSQDLEATDTQYF; cdr3_nt: TGTGCCAGCAGCCAAGATCTTGAGGCCACAGATACGCAGTATTTT